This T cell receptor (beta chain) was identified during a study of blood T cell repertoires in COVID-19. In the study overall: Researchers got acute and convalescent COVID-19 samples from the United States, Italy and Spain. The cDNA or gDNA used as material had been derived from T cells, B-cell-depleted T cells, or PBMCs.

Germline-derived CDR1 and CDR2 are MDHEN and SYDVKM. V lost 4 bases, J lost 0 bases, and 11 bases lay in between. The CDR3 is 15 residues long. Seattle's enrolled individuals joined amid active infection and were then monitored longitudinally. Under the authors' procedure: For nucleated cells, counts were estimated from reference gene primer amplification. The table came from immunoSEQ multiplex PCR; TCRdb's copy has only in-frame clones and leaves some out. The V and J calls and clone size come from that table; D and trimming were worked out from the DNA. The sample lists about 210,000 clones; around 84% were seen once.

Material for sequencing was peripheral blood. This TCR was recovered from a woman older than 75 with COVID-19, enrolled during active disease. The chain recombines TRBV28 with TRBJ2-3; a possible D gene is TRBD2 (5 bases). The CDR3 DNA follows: TGTGCCAGCAGTTCGAAGACTACGAGCACAGATACGCAGTATTTT. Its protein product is CASSSKTTSTDTQYF.